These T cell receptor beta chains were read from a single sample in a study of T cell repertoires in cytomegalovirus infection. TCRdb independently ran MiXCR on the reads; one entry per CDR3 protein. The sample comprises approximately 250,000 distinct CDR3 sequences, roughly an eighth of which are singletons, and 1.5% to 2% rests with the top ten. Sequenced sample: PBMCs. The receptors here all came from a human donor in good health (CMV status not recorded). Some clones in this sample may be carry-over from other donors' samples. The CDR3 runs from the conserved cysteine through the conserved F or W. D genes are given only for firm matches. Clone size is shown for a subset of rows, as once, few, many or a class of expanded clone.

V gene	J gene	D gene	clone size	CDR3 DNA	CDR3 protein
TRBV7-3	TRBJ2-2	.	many	TGTGCCAGCAGCCCTCTAGCGACCGGGGAGCTGTTTTTT	CASSPLATGELFF
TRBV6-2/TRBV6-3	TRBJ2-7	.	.	TGTGCCAGCAGTTACCCGGGGCGATACGAGCAGTACTTC	CASSYPGRYEQYF
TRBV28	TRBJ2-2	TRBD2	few	TGTGCCAGCCGTACTCCAAGCGGGAGGGCCCCCGGGGAGCTGTTTTTT	CASRTPSGRAPGELFF
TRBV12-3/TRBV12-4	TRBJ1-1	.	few	TGTGCCAGCAGTTTGAGTGAGGACACTGAAGCTTTCTTT	CASSLSEDTEAFF
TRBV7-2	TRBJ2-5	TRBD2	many	TGTGCCAGCAGCTTCCAGTTAGCGGGGCAAGAGACCCAGTACTTC	CASSFQLAGQETQYF
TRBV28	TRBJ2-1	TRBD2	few	TGTGCCAGCAGTTTTAGCGGGAGGGCCAATGAGCAGTTCTTC	CASSFSGRANEQFF
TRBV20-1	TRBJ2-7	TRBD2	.	TGCAGTGCCCCCCCAGCGGGGGGACCCTACGAGCAGTACTTC	CSAPPAGGPYEQYF
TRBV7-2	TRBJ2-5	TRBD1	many	TGTGCCAGCAGCCGAGACAGGGGGCGGGGGGAGACCCAGTACTTC	CASSRDRGRGETQYF
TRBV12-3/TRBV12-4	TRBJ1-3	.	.	TGTGCCAGCACCCTGGGTAGGGATAACGCCATATATTTT	CASTLGRDNAIYF
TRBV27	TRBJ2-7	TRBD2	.	TGTGCCAGCTCAAAACGGGGGGGCTACGAGCAGTACTTC	CASSKRGGYEQYF
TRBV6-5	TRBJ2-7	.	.	TGTGCCAGCAGTTACTCGTCGTCTACAGTATACTCCTACGAGCAGTACTTC	CASSYSSSTVYSYEQYF
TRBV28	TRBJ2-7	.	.	TGTGCCAGCAGCCCCGCGGGCTTGGGGGAGCAGTACTTC	CASSPAGLGEQYF
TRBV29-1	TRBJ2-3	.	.	TGCAGCGTTCGGCCTAGCACAGATACGCAGTATTTT	CSVRPSTDTQYF
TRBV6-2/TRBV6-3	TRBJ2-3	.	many	TGTGCCAGCAGACCACTCGGACGTAACGCAGATACGCAGTATTTT	CASRPLGRNADTQYF
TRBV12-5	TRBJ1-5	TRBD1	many	TGTGCTAGTGGTCCGGGACAGGGTATTCAGCCCCAGCATTTT	CASGPGQGIQPQHF
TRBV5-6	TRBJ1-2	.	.	TGTGCCAGCAGCTTGGCCCGGGGGGCCGGCGGCTACACCTTC	CASSLARGAGGYTF
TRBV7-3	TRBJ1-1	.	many	TGTGCCAGCAGCTCAACAGGAAGCACTGAAGCTTTCTTT	CASSSTGSTEAFF
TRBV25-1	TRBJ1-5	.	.	TGTGCCAGCAGTGATGTCTCAGGGGTTCAGCCCCAGCATTTT	CASSDVSGVQPQHF
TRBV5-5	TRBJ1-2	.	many	TGTGCCAGCAGCTTCTCCGGAGAAATTTACACCTTC	CASSFSGEIYTF
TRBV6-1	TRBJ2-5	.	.	TGTGCCAGCAGTCAGGGGGGAGCGGGAGTGTGGGAGACCCAGTACTTC	CASSQGGAGVWETQYF
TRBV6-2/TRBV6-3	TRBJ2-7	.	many	TGTGCCAGCAGTTACCGAGCGGGTGAAGAGCAGTACTTC	CASSYRAGEEQYF
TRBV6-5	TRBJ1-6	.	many	TGTGCCAGCAGTTACAACCAGACCCCCCTCCACTTT	CASSYNQTPLHF
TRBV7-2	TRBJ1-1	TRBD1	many	TGTGCCAGCAGCTCCTTCGACAGGGCAACTGAAGCTTTCTTT	CASSSFDRATEAFF
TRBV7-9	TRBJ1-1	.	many	TGTGCCAGCAGCTTAGGACGGGGCGGTAGTGGCACTGAAGCTTTCTTT	CASSLGRGGSGTEAFF
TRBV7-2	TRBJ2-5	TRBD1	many	TGTGCCAGCAGCTCGGACAGGTCACAAGAGACCCAGTACTTC	CASSSDRSQETQYF
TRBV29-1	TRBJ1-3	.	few	TGCAGCGCCCGGGACGATGGAAACACCATATATTTT	CSARDDGNTIYF